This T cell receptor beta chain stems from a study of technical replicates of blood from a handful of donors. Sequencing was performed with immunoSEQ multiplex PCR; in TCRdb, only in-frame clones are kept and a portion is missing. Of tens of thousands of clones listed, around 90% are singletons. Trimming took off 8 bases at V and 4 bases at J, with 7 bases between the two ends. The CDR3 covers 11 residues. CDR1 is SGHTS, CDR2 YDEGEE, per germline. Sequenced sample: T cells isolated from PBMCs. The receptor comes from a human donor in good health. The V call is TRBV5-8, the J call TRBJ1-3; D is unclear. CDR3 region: CARLPGNTIYF. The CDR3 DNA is TGTGCCAGACTCCCCGGAAACACCATATATTTT.